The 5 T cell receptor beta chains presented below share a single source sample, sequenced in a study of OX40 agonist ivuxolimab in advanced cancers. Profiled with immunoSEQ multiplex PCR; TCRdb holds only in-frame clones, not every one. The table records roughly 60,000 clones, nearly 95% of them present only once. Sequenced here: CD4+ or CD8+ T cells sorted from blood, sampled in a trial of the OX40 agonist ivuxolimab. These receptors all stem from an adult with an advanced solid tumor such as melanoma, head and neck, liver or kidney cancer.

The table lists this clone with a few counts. This chain's CDR3 is CASSFVRSEQYF. In DNA, the CDR3 is TGTGCCAGCAGCTTTGTACGCAGCGAGCAGTACTTC. The J gene is TRBJ2-7, the V gene TRBV7-9; no clear D. V lost 3 bases and J 6 bases, leaving 9 bases between the germline ends. Germline lookup yields CDR1 SEHNR and CDR2 FQNEAQ (reference sequence). The CDR3 spans 12 residues.

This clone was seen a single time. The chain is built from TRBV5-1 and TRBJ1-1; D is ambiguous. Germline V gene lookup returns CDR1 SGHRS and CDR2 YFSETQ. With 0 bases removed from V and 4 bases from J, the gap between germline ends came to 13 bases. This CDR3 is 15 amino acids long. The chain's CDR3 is CASSLAQAGSTEAFF. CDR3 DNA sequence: TGCGCCAGCAGCTTGGCGCAGGCTGGGAGCACTGAAGCTTTCTTT.

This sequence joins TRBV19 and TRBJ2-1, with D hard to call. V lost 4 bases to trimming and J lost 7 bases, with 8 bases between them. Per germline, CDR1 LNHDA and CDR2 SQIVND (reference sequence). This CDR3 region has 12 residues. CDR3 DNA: TGTGCCAGTAGTACAAATTGGAATGAGCAGTTCTTC. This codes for CASSTNWNEQFF. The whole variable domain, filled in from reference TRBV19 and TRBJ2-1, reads DGGITQSPKYLFRKEGQNVTLSCEQNLNHDAMYWYRQDPGQGLRLIYYSQIVNDFQKGDIAEGYSVSREKKESFPLTVTSAQKNPTAFYLCASSTNWNEQFFGPGTRLTVL.

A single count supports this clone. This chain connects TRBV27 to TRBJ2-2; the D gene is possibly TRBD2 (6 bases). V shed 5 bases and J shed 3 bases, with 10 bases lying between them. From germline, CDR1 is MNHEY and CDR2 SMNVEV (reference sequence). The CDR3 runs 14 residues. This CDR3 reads CASSRGADTGELFF. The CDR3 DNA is TGTGCCAGCAGTCGCGGGGCAGACACCGGGGAGCTGTTTTTT.

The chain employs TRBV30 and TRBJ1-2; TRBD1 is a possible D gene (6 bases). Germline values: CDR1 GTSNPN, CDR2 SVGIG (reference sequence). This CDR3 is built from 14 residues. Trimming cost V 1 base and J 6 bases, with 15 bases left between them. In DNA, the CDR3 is TGTGCCTGGAGTGATCGACAGGTCTTAGATGGCTACACCTTC. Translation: CAWSDRQVLDGYTF.